The 2 T cell receptor beta chains in this list originate from one sample, sequenced in a study of CD8 T cells in ankylosing spondylitis. TCRdb ran MiXCR on the 5' RACE reads and lists one entry per CDR3 protein. The top ten clones hold around 3.2% of a sample with 300,000 to 350,000 distinct CDR3 sequences, less than 25% of them seen once. The sequenced material came from blood, either unsorted or a sorted T cell fraction (not recorded which). Source of these receptors: a female donor with ankylosing spondylitis or in good health (not recorded which).

This clonotype was counted ten times or more. The J gene is TRBJ2-2, the V gene TRBV7-9; a weak D match, TRBD2 (6 bases). V was cut by 6 bases and J by 0 bases, with 11 bases left in between. This CDR3 is 15 amino acids long. CDR1 SEHNR and CDR2 FQNEAQ come from the germline V gene (reference sequence). The CDR3 spells CASRFLATNTGELFF. The CDR3 DNA reads as TGTGCCAGCAGGTTCCTAGCGACGAACACCGGGGAGCTGTTTTTT.

The CDR3 loop reads CASSSRKGARGYNEQFF. CDR3 coding DNA: TGTGCCAGCAGTTCCCGCAAGGGGGCTCGAGGGTACAATGAGCAGTTCTTC. This chain joins TRBV27 and TRBJ2-1; 7 bases are a match to TRBD1. The V and J ends lost 4 bases and 4 bases, in that order; junction bases with no gene match: 13. Germline loops: CDR1 MNHEY, CDR2 SMNVEV (reference sequence). This CDR3 contains 17 residues.